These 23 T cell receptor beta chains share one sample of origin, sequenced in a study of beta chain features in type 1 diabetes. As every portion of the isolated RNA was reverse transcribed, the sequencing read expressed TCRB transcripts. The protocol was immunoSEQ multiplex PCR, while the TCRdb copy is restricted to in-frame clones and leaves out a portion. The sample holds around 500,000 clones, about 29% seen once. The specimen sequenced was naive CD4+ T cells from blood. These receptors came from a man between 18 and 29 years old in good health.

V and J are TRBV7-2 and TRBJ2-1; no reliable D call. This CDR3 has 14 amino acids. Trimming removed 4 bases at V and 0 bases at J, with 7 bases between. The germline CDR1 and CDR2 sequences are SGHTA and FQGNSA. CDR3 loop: CASSYDNSYNEQFF. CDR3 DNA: TGTGCCAGCAGCTATGACAACTCCTACAATGAGCAGTTCTTC.

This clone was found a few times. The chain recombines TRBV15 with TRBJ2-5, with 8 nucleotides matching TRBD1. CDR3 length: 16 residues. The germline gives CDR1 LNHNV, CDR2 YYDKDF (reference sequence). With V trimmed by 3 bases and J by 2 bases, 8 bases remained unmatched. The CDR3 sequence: CATSRDGGQVQETQYF. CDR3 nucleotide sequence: TGTGCCACCAGCAGGGATGGGGGACAGGTTCAAGAGACCCAGTACTTC.

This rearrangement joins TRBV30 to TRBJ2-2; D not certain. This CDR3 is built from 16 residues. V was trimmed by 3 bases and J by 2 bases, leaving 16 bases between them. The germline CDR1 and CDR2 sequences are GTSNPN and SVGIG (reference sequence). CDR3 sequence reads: CAWSPVHLVNTGELFF. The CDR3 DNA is TGTGCCTGGAGCCCAGTACACTTAGTTAACACCGGGGAGCTGTTTTTT.

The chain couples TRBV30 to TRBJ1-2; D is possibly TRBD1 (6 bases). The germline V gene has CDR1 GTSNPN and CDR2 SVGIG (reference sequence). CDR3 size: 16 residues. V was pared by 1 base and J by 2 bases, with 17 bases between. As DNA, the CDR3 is TGTGCCTGGAGTGAGGACAGCCGCCCCCTCAACTATGGCTACACCTTC. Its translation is CAWSEDSRPLNYGYTF.

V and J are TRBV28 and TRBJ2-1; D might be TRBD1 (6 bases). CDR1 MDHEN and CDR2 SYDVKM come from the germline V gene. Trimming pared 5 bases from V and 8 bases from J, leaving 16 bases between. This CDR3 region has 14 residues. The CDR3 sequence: CASSQPRQVDEQFF. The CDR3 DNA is TGTGCCAGCAGTCAACCGCGACAGGTCGATGAGCAGTTCTTC.

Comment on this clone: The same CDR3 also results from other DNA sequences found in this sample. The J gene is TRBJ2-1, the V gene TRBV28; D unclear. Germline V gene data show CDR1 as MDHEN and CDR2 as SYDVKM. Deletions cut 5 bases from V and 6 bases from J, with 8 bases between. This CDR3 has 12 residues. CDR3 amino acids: CASSPLGNEQFF. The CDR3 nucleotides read TGTGCCAGCAGTCCCCTAGGCAATGAGCAGTTCTTC.

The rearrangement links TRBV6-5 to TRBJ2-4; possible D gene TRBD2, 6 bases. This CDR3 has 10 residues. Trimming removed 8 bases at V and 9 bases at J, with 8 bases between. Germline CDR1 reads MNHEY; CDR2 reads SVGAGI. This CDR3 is CASGGAIQYF. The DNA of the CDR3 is TGTGCCAGCGGAGGGGCCATTCAGTACTTC.

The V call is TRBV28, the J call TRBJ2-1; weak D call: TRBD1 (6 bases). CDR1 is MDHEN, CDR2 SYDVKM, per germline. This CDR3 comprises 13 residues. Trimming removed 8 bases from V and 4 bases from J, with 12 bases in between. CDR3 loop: CASGPTGYNEQFF. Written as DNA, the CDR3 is TGTGCCAGCGGACCGACAGGATACAATGAGCAGTTCTTC.

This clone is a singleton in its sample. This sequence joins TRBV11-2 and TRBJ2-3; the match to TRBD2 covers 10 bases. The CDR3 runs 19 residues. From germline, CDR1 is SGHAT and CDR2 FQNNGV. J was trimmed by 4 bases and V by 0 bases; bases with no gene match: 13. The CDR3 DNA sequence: TGTGCCAGCAGCTTAGATTATTCGAGGCCTAGCGGGAGTTCAGATACGCAGTATTTT. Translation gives CASSLDYSRPSGSSDTQYF.

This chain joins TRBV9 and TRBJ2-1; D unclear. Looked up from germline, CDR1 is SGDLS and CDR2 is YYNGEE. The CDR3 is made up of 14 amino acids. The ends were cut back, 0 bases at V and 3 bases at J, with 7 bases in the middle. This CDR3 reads CASSVESIYNEQFF. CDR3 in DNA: TGTGCCAGCAGCGTAGAGTCCATCTACAATGAGCAGTTCTTC.

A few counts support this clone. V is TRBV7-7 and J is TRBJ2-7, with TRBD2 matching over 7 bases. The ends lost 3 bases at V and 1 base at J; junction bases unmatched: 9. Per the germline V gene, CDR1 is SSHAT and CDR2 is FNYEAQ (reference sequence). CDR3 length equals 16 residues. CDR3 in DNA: TGTGCCAGCAGCTTGACGGCCGGGCGGGGGTCCTACGAGCAGTACTTC. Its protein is CASSLTAGRGSYEQYF.

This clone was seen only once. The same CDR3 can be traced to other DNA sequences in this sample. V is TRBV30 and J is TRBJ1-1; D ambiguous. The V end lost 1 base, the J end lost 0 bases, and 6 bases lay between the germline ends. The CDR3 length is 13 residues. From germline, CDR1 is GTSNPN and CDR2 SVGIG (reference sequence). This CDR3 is CAWSDSLNTEAFF. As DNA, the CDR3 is TGTGCCTGGAGTGACAGCCTGAACACTGAAGCTTTCTTT.

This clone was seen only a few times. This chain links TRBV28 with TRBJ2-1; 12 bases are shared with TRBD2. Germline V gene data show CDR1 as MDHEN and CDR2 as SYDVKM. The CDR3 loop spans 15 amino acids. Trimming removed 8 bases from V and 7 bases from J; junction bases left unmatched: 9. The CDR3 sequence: CASRPPGLAGNEQFF. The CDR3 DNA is TGTGCCAGCCGTCCTCCAGGACTAGCGGGAAATGAGCAGTTCTTC.

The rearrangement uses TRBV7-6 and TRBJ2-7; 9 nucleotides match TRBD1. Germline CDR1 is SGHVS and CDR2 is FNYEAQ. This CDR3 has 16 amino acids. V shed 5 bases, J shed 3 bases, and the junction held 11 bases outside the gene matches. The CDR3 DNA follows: TGTGCCAGCAGCAAAGGACAGGGGCCAGCCTTCTACGAGCAGTACTTC. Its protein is CASSKGQGPAFYEQYF.

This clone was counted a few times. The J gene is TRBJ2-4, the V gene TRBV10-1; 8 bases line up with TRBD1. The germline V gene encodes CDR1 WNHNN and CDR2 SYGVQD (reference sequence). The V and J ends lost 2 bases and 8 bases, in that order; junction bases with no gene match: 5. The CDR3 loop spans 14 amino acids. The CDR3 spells CASSEVGQGYIQYF. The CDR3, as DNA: TGCGCCAGCAGTGAGGTCGGACAGGGTTACATTCAGTACTTC.

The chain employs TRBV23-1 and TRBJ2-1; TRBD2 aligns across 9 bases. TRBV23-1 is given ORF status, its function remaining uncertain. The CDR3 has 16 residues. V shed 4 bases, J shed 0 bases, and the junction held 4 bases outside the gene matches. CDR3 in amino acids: CASSRGGRDSYNEQFF. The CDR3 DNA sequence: TGCGCCAGCAGTCGGGGCGGGAGGGACTCCTACAATGAGCAGTTCTTC.

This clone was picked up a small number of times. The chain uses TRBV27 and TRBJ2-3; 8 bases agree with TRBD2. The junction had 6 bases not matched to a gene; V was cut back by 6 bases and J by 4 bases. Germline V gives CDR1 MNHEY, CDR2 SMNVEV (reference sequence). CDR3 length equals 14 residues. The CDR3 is CASSWGLGADTQYF. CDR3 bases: TGTGCCAGCAGCTGGGGACTAGGGGCAGATACGCAGTATTTT.

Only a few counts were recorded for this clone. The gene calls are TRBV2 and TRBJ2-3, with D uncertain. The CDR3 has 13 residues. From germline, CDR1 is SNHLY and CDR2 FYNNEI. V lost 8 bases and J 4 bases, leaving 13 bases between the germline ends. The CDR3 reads CASEEGWADTQYF. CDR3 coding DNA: TGTGCCAGCGAGGAAGGGTGGGCAGATACGCAGTATTTT.

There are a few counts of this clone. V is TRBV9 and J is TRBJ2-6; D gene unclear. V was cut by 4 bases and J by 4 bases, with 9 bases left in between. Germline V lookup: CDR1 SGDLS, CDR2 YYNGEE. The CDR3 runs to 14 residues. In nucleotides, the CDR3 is TGTGCCAGCAGCTTATTGTCAGGGGCCAACGTCCTGACTTTC. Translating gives CASSLLSGANVLTF.

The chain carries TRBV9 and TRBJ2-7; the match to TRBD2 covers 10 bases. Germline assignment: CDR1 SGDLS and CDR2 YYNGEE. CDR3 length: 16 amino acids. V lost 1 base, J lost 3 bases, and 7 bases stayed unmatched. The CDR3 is CASSVTSGTIIYEQYF. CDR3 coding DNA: TGTGCCAGCAGCGTAACTAGCGGGACGATTATCTACGAGCAGTACTTC. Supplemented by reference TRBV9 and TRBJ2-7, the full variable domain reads DSGVTQTPKHLITATGQRVTLRCSPRSGDLSVYWYQQSLDQGLQFLIQYYNGEERAKGNILERFSAQQFPDLHSELNLSSLELGDSALYFCASSVTSGTIIYEQYFGPGTRLTVT.

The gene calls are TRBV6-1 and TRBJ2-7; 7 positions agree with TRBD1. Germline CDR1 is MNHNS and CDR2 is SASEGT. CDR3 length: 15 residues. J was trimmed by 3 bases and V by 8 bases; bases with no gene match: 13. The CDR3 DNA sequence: TGTGCCAGCCTCCGATCACAGGGGTCGCGCTACGAGCAGTACTTC. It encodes CASLRSQGSRYEQYF.

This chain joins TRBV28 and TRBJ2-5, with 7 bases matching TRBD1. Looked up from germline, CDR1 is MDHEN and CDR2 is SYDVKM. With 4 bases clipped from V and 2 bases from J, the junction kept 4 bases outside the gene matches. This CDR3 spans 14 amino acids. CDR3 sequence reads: CASSSPGQQETQYF. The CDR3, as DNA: TGTGCCAGCAGTTCGCCGGGACAGCAAGAGACCCAGTACTTC.

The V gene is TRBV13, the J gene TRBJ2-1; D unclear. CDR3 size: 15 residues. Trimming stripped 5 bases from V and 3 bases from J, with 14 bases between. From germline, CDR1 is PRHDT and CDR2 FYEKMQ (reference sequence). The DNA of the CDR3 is TGTGCCAGCAGCCCAGAGGCAGGTCACTACAATGAGCAGTTCTTC. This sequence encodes CASSPEAGHYNEQFF.